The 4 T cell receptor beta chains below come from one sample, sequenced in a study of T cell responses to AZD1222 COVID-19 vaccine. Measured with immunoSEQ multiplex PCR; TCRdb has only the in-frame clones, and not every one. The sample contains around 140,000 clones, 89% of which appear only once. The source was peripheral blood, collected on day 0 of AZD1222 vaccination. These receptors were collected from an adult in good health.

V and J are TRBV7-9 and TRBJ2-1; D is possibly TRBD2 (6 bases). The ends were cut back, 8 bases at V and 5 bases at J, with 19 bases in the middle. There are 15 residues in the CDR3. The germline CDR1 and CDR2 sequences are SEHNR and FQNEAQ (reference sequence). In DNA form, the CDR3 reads TGTGCCAGCGCCGCTGCTTCAGCGGGCCACAATGAGCAGTTCTTC. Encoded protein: CASAAASAGHNEQFF.

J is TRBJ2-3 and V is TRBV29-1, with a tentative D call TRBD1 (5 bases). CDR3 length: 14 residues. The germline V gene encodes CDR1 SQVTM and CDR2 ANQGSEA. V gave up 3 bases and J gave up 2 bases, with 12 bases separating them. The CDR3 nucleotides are TGCAGCGTTGAGGGGCGGCCTGACACAGATACGCAGTATTTT. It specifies CSVEGRPDTDTQYF.

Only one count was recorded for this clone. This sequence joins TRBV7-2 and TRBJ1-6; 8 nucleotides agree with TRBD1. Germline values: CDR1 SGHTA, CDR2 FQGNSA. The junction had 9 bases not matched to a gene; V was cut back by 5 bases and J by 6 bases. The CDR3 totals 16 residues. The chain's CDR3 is CASSEADRGPNSPLHF. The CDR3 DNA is TGTGCCAGCAGCGAGGCCGACAGGGGCCCTAATTCACCCCTCCACTTT.

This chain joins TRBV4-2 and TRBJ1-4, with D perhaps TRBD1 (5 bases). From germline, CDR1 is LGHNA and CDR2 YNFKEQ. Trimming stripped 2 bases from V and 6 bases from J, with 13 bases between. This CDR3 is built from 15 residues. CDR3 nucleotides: TGTGCCAGCAGCCAAATGACAGAAGTATATGAAAAACTGTTTTTT. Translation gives CASSQMTEVYEKLFF.